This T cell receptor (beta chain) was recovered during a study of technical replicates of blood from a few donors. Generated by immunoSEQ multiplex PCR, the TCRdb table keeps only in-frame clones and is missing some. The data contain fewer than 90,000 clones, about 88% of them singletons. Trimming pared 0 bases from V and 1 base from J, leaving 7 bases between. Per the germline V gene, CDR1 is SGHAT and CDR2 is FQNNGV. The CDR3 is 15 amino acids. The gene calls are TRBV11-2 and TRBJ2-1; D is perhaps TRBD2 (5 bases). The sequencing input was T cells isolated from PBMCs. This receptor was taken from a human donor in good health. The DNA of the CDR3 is TGTGCCAGCAGCTTAGAACGGGGATCCTACAATGAGCAGTTCTTC. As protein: CASSLERGSYNEQFF.